This T cell receptor beta chain was identified during a study of T cells after yellow fever vaccination. The CDR3 runs 16 residues. The trim removed 6 bases at V and 3 bases at J, leaving 12 bases unmatched. TCRdb reprocessed the 5' RACE reads with MiXCR, giving one entry per CDR3 protein. Seen here are more than 350,000 distinct CDR3 sequences, 11% observed once, and the top ten hold 15% to 20%. This clonotype was observed a handful of times. The chain is built from TRBV12-3 or TRBV12-4 and TRBJ1-1; TRBD1 matches at 8 bases. Sequencing was performed on PBMCs, taken on the day of the first yellow fever vaccination. The clonotype comes from a man between 18 and 29 years old who received the YFV17D yellow fever vaccine. The CDR3 DNA follows: TGTGCCAGCAGAGTATTAGGGACAGGAAGACACACTGAAGCTTTCTTT. Its protein product is CASRVLGTGRHTEAFF.